This is a list of T cell receptor beta chains from one sample in a study of OX40 agonist ivuxolimab in advanced cancers. The data were produced by immunoSEQ multiplex PCR, yet TCRdb's version contains in-frame clones alone and is incomplete. The sample carries roughly 79,000 clones, about 85% recorded once. The sequenced sample was CD4+ or CD8+ T cells sorted from blood, obtained in a trial of the OX40 agonist ivuxolimab. Receptors were obtained from an adult with an advanced solid tumor such as melanoma, head and neck, liver or kidney cancer. The CDR3 runs from the conserved cysteine through the conserved F or W. The D gene is left open where the match is weak. The size of a clone is reported for some rows only, either as once, few or many, or as a class for expanded clones.

clone_size	d_call	v_call	cdr3_length	j_call	cdr3_aa	cdr3_nt
.	.	TRBV19	15	TRBJ2-3	CASRGGTLSTDTQYF	TGTGCCAGTAGAGGCGGCACGCTGAGCACAGATACGCAGTATTTT
.	.	TRBV5-1	16	TRBJ2-1	CASSLAGSLTINEQFF	TGCGCCAGCAGCTTGGCGGGAAGCCTGACCATTAATGAGCAGTTCTTC
.	TRBD1	TRBV27	15	TRBJ2-1	CASSFGTGNYNEQFF	TGTGCCAGCAGTTTCGGGACAGGGAATTACAATGAGCAGTTCTTC
.	TRBD2	TRBV29-1	16	TRBJ2-5	CSAAGLAERYQETQYF	TGCAGCGCCGCGGGACTAGCGGAGAGGTACCAAGAGACCCAGTACTTC
.	.	TRBV28	15	TRBJ1-4	CASAPYTGFGEKLFF	TGTGCCAGTGCCCCGTATACAGGGTTCGGTGAAAAACTGTTTTTT
.	TRBD2	TRBV11-2	18	TRBJ2-3	CASSRDVLAVHSPDTQYF	TGTGCCAGCAGCCGCGACGTCCTAGCGGTTCACTCCCCAGATACGCAGTATTTT
.	.	TRBV5-1	15	TRBJ2-2	CASSFRTANTGELFF	TGCGCCAGCAGCTTTAGGACAGCTAACACCGGGGAGCTGTTTTTT
.	.	TRBV11-3	13	TRBJ2-7	CASSLARHYEQYF	TGTGCCAGCAGCTTAGCGCGGCACTACGAGCAGTACTTC
.	.	TRBV6-6	14	TRBJ2-3	CASSASMSTDTQYF	TGTGCCAGCAGTGCTAGCATGAGCACAGATACGCAGTATTTT
few	.	TRBV25-1	12	TRBJ1-1	CASSGQHTEAFF	TGTGCCAGCAGTGGACAGCACACTGAAGCTTTCTTT
.	TRBD2	TRBV6-5	14	TRBJ2-4	CASSAGLELNIQYF	TGTGCCAGCAGTGCCGGACTAGAGTTAAACATTCAGTACTTC
.	TRBD2	TRBV5-8	15	TRBJ2-4	CASSLGFSGENIQYF	TGTGCCAGCAGCTTGGGATTTAGCGGGGAAAACATTCAGTACTTC
few	.	TRBV7-2	16	TRBJ1-1	CASSLAPKAWNTEAFF	TGTGCCAGCAGCTTAGCCCCCAAAGCTTGGAACACTGAAGCTTTCTTT
.	.	TRBV23-1	16	TRBJ2-7	CASSQTVSFNSYEQYF	TGCGCCAGCAGTCAAACGGTATCCTTCAACTCCTACGAGCAGTACTTC
few	TRBD2	TRBV7-2	15	TRBJ2-7	CASSVGLAVAYEQYF	TGTGCCAGCAGCGTGGGACTAGCGGTGGCCTACGAGCAGTACTTC
.	.	TRBV28	13	TRBJ2-7	CASSYIRGGEQYF	TGTGCCAGCAGTTACATAAGGGGGGGCGAGCAGTACTTC
.	.	TRBV7-9	14	TRBJ2-2	CASSLDRDTGELFF	TGTGCCAGCAGCTTAGACAGGGACACCGGGGAGCTGTTTTTT
.	TRBD1	TRBV4-2	18	TRBJ2-2	CASSQGSLGQGNTGELFF	TGTGCCAGCAGCCAAGGGAGTTTAGGACAGGGGAACACCGGGGAGCTGTTTTTT
.	.	TRBV5-1	15	TRBJ2-7	CASSLGVTEAYEQYF	TGCGCCAGCAGCTTGGGAGTGACAGAGGCCTACGAGCAGTACTTC
.	.	TRBV27	14	TRBJ1-2	CASSASGTAYGYTF	TGTGCCAGCAGTGCATCCGGGACGGCCTATGGCTACACCTTC
.	.	TRBV11-2	16	TRBJ2-5	CASSLIGWGYQETQYF	TGTGCCAGCAGCTTAATTGGTTGGGGGTACCAAGAGACCCAGTACTTC
.	.	TRBV6-5	13	TRBJ1-1	CASSMTVNTEAFF	TGTGCCAGCAGTATGACAGTGAACACTGAAGCTTTCTTT
.	TRBD2	TRBV29-1	14	TRBJ2-1	CSVATSGSYNEQFF	TGCAGCGTTGCGACTAGCGGGTCCTACAATGAGCAGTTCTTC
.	TRBD2	TRBV10-3	15	TRBJ2-3	CAIRASGSMTDTQYF	TGTGCCATCAGGGCTAGCGGGAGTATGACAGATACGCAGTATTTT
.	.	TRBV6-5	16	TRBJ2-7	CASSYRPQTISYEQYF	TGTGCCAGCAGTTACCGCCCTCAGACGATCTCCTACGAGCAGTACTTC
.	TRBD1	TRBV29-1	17	TRBJ2-1	CSVAHWFRDRGRDEQFF	TGCAGCGTTGCTCACTGGTTCCGGGACAGGGGGCGCGATGAGCAGTTCTTC
.	.	TRBV29-1	12	TRBJ2-5	CSGDVGEETQYF	TGCAGCGGAGACGTGGGGGAAGAGACCCAGTACTTC
.	TRBD2	TRBV11-1	15	TRBJ2-1	CASSLNRGLAGEQFF	TGTGCCAGCAGCTTAAACCGAGGACTAGCGGGAGAGCAGTTCTTC
.	.	TRBV9	14	TRBJ1-1	CASSVGPQNTEAFF	TGTGCCAGCAGCGTAGGTCCACAGAACACTGAAGCTTTCTTT
few	TRBD1	TRBV6-5	14	TRBJ1-1	CASSSSTGETEAFF	TGTGCCAGCAGTTCCTCGACAGGGGAGACTGAAGCTTTCTTT
.	.	TRBV28	17	TRBJ1-5	CASSLGLTTNGNQPQHF	TGTGCCAGCAGTTTGGGACTCACAACCAACGGCAATCAGCCCCAGCATTTT
.	TRBD1	TRBV6-1	15	TRBJ2-3	CASSEMAGGADTQYF	TGTGCCAGCAGTGAAATGGCAGGGGGCGCAGATACGCAGTATTTT
once	.	TRBV28	16	TRBJ2-3	CASSLTEDFSTDTQYF	TGTGCCAGCAGTTTGACAGAAGACTTTAGCACAGATACGCAGTATTTT
.	TRBD2	TRBV19	14	TRBJ2-1	CASRRLAGANEQFF	TGTGCCAGTAGGAGACTAGCGGGAGCCAATGAGCAGTTCTTC
.	TRBD1	TRBV2	14	TRBJ2-7	CASSAGTATYEQYF	TGTGCCAGCAGTGCCGGGACAGCAACCTACGAGCAGTACTTC
.	.	TRBV6-1	14	TRBJ2-7	CASSEIRGTGEQYF	TGTGCCAGCAGTGAAATACGTGGCACGGGCGAGCAGTACTTC
.	TRBD2	TRBV7-9	18	TRBJ2-3	CASSRIAGTSGEGDTQYF	TGTGCCAGCAGTCGGATCGCCGGGACTAGCGGAGAGGGAGATACGCAGTATTTT
.	.	TRBV19	13	TRBJ2-5	CASKGRGKETQYF	TGTGCCAGTAAGGGCAGAGGGAAAGAGACCCAGTACTTC
.	.	TRBV4-1	15	TRBJ2-4	CASSGPSGAKNIQYF	TGCGCCAGCAGCGGACCTTCTGGGGCCAAAAACATTCAGTACTTC
.	TRBD1	TRBV6-1	15	TRBJ1-2	CASWIQGASYYGYTF	TGTGCCAGTTGGATCCAGGGGGCAAGTTACTATGGCTACACCTTC
.	TRBD2	TRBV19	12	TRBJ2-5	CATRGGVETQYF	TGTGCCACCCGGGGAGGGGTAGAGACCCAGTACTTC
.	TRBD2	TRBV6-4	16	TRBJ2-2	CASSDGDSGLTGELFF	TGTGCCAGCAGTGACGGAGATAGCGGGCTCACCGGGGAGCTGTTTTTT
.	.	TRBV5-1	12	TRBJ1-6	CASSLQGSPLHF	TGCGCCAGCAGCTTGCAGGGTTCACCCCTCCACTTT
.	.	TRBV7-6	14	TRBJ2-7	CASSLGGQGYEQYF	TGTGCCAGCAGCTTAGGGGGGCAGGGCTACGAGCAGTACTTC
.	.	TRBV5-1	13	TRBJ1-1	CASSLGQDTEAFF	TGCGCCAGCAGCTTGGGTCAGGACACTGAAGCTTTCTTT
.	.	TRBV6-5	11	TRBJ2-7	CAISDMGLQYF	TGTGCCATCAGTGATATGGGACTTCAGTACTTC
.	.	TRBV7-9	12	TRBJ1-6	CASSLDSGTLHF	TGTGCCAGCAGCTTAGATTCAGGGACCCTCCACTTT
.	.	TRBV2	14	TRBJ2-1	CASRRESGSDEQFF	TGTGCCAGCAGACGGGAGTCGGGTTCCGATGAGCAGTTCTTC
.	TRBD1	TRBV7-9	15	TRBJ1-4	CASSWGFQGEEKLFF	TGTGCCAGCAGCTGGGGGTTCCAGGGGGAAGAAAAACTGTTTTTT
.	TRBD1	TRBV6-6	14	TRBJ2-5	CASRSNRGLETQYF	TGTGCCAGCAGATCCAACAGGGGCCTCGAGACCCAGTACTTC
.	.	TRBV29-1	13	TRBJ1-2	CSVETQGSYGYTF	TGCAGCGTTGAAACACAGGGCAGCTATGGCTACACCTTC
.	.	TRBV10-3	15	TRBJ2-3	CAISRQDLSTDTQYF	TGTGCCATCAGCAGACAGGACCTAAGCACAGATACGCAGTATTTT
.	.	TRBV6-5	14	TRBJ1-2	CASSYLGQTYGYTF	TGTGCCAGCAGTTACCTGGGCCAGACCTATGGCTACACCTTC
.	.	TRBV28	15	TRBJ1-3	CASSLSTGWDGTIYF	TGTGCCAGCAGTTTGTCGACAGGATGGGATGGCACCATATATTTT